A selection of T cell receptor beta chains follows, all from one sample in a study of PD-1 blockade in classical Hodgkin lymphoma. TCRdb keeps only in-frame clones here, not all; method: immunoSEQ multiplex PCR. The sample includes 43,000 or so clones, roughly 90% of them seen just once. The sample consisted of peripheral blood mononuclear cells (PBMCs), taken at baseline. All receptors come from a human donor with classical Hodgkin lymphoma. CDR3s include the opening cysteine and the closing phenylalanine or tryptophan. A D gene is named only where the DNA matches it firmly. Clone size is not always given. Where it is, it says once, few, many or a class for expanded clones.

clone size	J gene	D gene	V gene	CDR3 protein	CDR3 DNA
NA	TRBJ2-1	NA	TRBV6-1	CASSEDQGSYNEQFF	TGTGCCAGCAGTGAAGATCAGGGTTCCTACAATGAGCAGTTCTTC
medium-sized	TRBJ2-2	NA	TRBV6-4	CASSDSPGNTGELFF	TGTGCCAGCAGTGACTCGCCAGGAAACACCGGGGAGCTGTTTTTT
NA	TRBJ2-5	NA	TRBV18	CASSPPEMKETQYF	TGTGCCAGCTCACCACCCGAGATGAAAGAGACCCAGTACTTC
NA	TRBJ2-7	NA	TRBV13	CASSGRDGSYEQYF	TGTGCCAGCAGCGGCCGGGACGGCTCCTACGAGCAGTACTTC
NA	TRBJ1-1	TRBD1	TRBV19	CASSRRTGTGNTEAFF	TGTGCCAGTAGTAGACGGACAGGGACGGGGAACACTGAAGCTTTCTTT
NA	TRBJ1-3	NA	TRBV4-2	CASSLANREGSGNTIYF	TGTGCCAGCAGCCTAGCCAACAGGGAAGGAAGTGGAAACACCATATATTTT
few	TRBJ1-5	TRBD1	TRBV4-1	CASSHDGQGGNQPQHF	TGCGCCAGCAGCCACGATGGACAGGGCGGCAATCAGCCCCAGCATTTT
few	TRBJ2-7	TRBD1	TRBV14	CASSQTGTGHSYEQYF	TGTGCCAGCAGCCAAACCGGGACAGGGCATTCCTACGAGCAGTACTTC
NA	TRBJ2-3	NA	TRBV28	CASSFGLRADTQYF	TGTGCCAGCAGTTTCGGCTTGAGGGCAGATACGCAGTATTTT
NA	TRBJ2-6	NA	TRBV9	CASSVWGAGANVLTF	TGTGCCAGCAGCGTCTGGGGGGCTGGGGCCAACGTCCTGACTTTC
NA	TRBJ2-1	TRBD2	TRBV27	CASRTGREQFF	TGTGCCAGCAGGACCGGGAGGGAGCAGTTCTTC
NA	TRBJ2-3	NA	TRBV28	CASSLKDTQYF	TGTGCCAGCAGCCTCAAAGATACGCAGTATTTT
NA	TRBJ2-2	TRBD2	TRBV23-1	CASFRTSGRARNTGELFF	TGCGCCAGCTTTCGGACTAGCGGGAGGGCCAGGAACACCGGGGAGCTGTTTTTT
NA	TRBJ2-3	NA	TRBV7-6	CASSFGGTPGGISTDTQYF	TGTGCCAGCAGCTTTGGAGGGACTCCAGGGGGAATTAGCACAGATACGCAGTATTTT
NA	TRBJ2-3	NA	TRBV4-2	CASSQFLGTDTQYF	TGTGCCAGCAGCCAATTTCTAGGCACAGATACGCAGTATTTT
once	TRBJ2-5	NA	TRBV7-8	CASSWDRSRSSGETQYF	TGTGCCAGCAGCTGGGACAGGTCTAGGTCTAGCGGGGAGACCCAGTACTTC
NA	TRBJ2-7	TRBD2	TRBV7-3	CASSPRGGTGTYEQYF	TGTGCCAGCAGCCCACGGGGGGGCACAGGGACCTACGAGCAGTACTTC
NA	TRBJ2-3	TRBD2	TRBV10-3	CAITQGRGSTDTQYF	TGTGCCATCACTCAAGGGCGGGGGAGCACAGATACGCAGTATTTT
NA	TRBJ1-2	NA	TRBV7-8	CASSLVSSRQGGVGYTF	TGTGCCAGCAGCTTAGTATCCAGCCGTCAGGGCGGTGTGGGCTACACCTTC
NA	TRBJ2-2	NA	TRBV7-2	CASFSGAFGGELFF	TGTGCCAGCTTCTCGGGGGCTTTTGGCGGGGAGCTGTTTTTT
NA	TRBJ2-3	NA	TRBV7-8	CASSLGGWGIDTQYF	TGTGCCAGCAGCTTAGGGGGATGGGGGATAGATACGCAGTATTTT
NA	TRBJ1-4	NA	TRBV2	CASRLRTVANEKLFF	TGTGCCAGCAGATTGAGGACAGTCGCGAATGAAAAACTGTTTTTT
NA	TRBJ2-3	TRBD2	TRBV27	CASTPGTTSMVTQYF	TGTGCCAGCACCCCTGGGACGACTAGCATGGTTACGCAGTATTTT
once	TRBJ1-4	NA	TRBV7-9	CASSHQRTTNEKLFF	TGTGCCAGCAGTCATCAGCGAACAACTAATGAAAAACTGTTTTTT
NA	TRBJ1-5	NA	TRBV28	CASSHSGAQGRNQPQHF	TGTGCCAGCAGTCACTCCGGGGCCCAGGGACGCAATCAGCCCCAGCATTTT
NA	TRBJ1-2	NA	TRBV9	CASSVTGGAGGYTF	TGTGCCAGCAGCGTAACGGGGGGGGCCGGTGGCTACACCTTC
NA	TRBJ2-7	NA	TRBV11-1	CASSWSEGAIYEQYF	TGTGCCAGCAGTTGGTCGGAGGGGGCGATCTACGAGCAGTACTTC
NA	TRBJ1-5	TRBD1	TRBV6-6	CASSYGQGQPQHF	TGTGCCAGCAGTTATGGACAGGGTCAGCCCCAGCATTTT
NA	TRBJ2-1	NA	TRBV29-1	CSVEDEAGNEQFF	TGCAGCGTTGAAGATGAGGCGGGTAATGAGCAGTTCTTC
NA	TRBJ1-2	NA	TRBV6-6	CASSYLLTANYGYTF	TGTGCCAGCAGCTATCTACTAACAGCAAACTATGGCTACACCTTC
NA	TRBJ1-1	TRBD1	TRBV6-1	CASATGVSMNTEAFF	TGTGCCAGCGCTACAGGGGTTAGCATGAACACTGAAGCTTTCTTT
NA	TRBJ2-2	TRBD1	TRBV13	CASSLGGTGAGELFF	TGTGCCAGCAGCTTGGGCGGGACAGGGGCCGGGGAGCTGTTTTTT
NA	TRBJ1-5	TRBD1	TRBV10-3	CAISRTGGLLRDQPQHF	TGTGCCATCAGTCGGACAGGGGGACTCCTGAGGGATCAGCCCCAGCATTTT
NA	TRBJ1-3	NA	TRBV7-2	CASSLRSSGNTIYF	TGTGCCAGCAGCTTACGAAGTTCTGGAAACACCATATATTTT
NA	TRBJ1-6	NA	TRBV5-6	CASSLGGSPLHF	TGTGCCAGCAGCTTGGGGGGGTCACCCCTCCACTTT
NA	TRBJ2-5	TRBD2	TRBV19	CASSLYPGLAGQETQYF	TGTGCCAGTAGCCTTTACCCGGGACTAGCGGGGCAAGAGACCCAGTACTTC
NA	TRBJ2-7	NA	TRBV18	CASSPVQGSYEQYF	TGTGCCAGCTCACCAGTCCAGGGCTCCTACGAGCAGTACTTC
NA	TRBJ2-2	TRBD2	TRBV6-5	CASSTLSGRVGELFF	TGTGCCAGCAGTACTCTTAGCGGGAGGGTCGGGGAGCTGTTTTTT
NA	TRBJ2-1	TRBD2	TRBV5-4	CASSLAGTSGRESDEQFF	TGTGCCAGCAGCTTGGCTGGGACTAGCGGGCGGGAGAGCGATGAGCAGTTCTTC
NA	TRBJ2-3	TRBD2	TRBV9	CASNEASGGSAADTQYF	TGTGCCAGCAATGAGGCTAGCGGGGGGTCAGCCGCAGATACGCAGTATTTT
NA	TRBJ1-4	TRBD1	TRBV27	CASRSQGPFNEKLFF	TGTGCCAGCAGGTCACAGGGGCCCTTTAATGAAAAACTGTTTTTT
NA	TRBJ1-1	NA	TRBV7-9	CASSPDGLVDFF	TGTGCCAGCAGCCCGGACGGGCTTGTCGATTTCTTT
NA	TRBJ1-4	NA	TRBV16	CASSYLVHEKLFF	TGTGCCAGCAGTTACCTTGTACATGAAAAACTGTTTTTT
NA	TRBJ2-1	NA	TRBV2	CASSVETLRYNEQFF	TGTGCCAGCAGTGTGGAGACTCTGCGTTACAATGAGCAGTTCTTC
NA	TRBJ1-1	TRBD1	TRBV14	CASSQEWQGVKVAFF	TGTGCCAGCAGCCAAGAGTGGCAGGGGGTAAAAGTAGCTTTCTTT
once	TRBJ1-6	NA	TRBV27	CASSLVLARGGNYNSPLHF	TGTGCCAGCAGTTTAGTTTTAGCAAGGGGCGGCAATTATAATTCACCCCTCCACTTT
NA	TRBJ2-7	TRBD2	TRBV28	CASRGGLAGFGSYEQYF	TGTGCCAGCAGAGGGGGACTAGCGGGTTTTGGGTCCTACGAGCAGTACTTC
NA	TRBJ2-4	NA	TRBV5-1	CASSLFWDGPQYF	TGCGCCAGCAGCTTGTTCTGGGACGGACCTCAGTACTTC
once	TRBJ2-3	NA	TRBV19	CASSIGGHRTDTQYF	TGTGCCAGTAGTATAGGGGGCCACCGCACAGATACGCAGTATTTT
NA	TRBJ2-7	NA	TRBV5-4	CASSLDSLRGGSYEQYF	TGTGCCAGCAGCTTGGATAGTTTGCGGGGAGGTTCCTACGAGCAGTACTTC